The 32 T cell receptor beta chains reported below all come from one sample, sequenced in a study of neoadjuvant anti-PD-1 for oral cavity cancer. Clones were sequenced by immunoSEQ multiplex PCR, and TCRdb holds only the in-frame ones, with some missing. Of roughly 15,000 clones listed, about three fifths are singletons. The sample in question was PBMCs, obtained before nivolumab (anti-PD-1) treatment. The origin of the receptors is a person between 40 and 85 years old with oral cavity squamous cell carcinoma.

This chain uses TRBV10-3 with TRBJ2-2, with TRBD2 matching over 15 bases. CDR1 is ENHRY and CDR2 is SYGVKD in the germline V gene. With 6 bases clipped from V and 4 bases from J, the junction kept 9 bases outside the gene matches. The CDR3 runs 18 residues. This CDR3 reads CAISRTSGRGVSTGELFF. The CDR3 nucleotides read TGTGCCATCAGCCGGACTAGCGGGAGGGGGGTAAGCACCGGGGAGCTGTTTTTT.

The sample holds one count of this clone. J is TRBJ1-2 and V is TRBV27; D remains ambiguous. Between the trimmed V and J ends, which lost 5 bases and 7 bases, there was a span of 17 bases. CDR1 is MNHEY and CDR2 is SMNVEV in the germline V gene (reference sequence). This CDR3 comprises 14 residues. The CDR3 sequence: CASSPTSRALGYTF. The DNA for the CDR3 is TGTGCCAGCAGTCCCACGTCTAGAGCCCTTGGCTACACCTTC.

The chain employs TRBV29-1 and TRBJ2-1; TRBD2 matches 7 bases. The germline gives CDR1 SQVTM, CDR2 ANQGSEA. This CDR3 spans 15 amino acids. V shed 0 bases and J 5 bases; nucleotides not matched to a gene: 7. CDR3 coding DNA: TGCAGCGTTGAAGATGATGGCGGGAGAGACAATGAGCAGTTCTTC. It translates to CSVEDDGGRDNEQFF.

The CDR3 sequence: CASSLVQGSGYTF. CDR3 in DNA: TGCGCCAGCAGCTTGGTCCAGGGCTCCGGCTACACCTTC. This sequence joins TRBV5-1 and TRBJ1-2, with D possibly being TRBD1 (5 bases). The V gene's germline CDR1 is SGHRS and CDR2 YFSETQ. The CDR3 length is 13 residues. The V end lost 0 bases, the J end lost 8 bases, and 11 bases lay between the germline ends.

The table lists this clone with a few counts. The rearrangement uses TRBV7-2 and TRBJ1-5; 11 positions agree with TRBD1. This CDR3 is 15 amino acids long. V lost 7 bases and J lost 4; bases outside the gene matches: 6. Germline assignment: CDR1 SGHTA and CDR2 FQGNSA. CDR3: CASNFGTGGNQPQHF. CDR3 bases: TGTGCCAGCAACTTCGGGACAGGGGGTAATCAGCCCCAGCATTTT. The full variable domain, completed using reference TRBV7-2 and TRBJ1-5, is GAGVSQSPSNKVTEKGKDVELRCDPISGHTALYWYRQSLGQGLEFLIYFQGNSAPDKSGLPSDRFSAERTGGSVSTLTIQRTQQEDSAVYLCASNFGTGGNQPQHFGDGTRLSIL.

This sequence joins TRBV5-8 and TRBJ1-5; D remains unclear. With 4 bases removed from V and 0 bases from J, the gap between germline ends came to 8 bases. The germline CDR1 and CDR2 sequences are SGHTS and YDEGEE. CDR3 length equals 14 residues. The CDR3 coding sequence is TGTGCCAGCAGCATGTGGGTTAGCAATCAGCCCCAGCATTTT. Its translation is CASSMWVSNQPQHF.

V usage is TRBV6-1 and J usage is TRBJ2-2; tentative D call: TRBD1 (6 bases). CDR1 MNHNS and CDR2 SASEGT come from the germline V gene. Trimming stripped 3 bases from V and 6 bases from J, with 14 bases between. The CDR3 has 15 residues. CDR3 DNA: TGTGCCAGCAGTGAGGAGACCTCAGGGGCCGGGGAGCTGTTTTTT. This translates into CASSEETSGAGELFF.

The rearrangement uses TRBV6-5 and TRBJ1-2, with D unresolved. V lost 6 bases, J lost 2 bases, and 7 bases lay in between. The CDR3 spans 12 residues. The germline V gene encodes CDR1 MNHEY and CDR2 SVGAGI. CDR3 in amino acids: CASREKNYGYTF. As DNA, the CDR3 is TGTGCCAGCAGAGAGAAAAACTATGGCTACACCTTC.

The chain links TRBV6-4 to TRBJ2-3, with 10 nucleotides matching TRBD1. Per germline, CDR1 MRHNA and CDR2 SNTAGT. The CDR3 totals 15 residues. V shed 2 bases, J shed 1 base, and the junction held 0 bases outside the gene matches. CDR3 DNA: TGTGCCAGCAGTGACGGGACAGGGGGCACAGATACGCAGTATTTT. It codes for CASSDGTGGTDTQYF.

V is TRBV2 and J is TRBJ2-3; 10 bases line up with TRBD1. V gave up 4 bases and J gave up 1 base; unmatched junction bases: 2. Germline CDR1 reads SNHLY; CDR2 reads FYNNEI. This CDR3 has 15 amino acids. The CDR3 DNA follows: TGTGCCAGCAGTGGACAGGGGGCGGGCACAGATACGCAGTATTTT. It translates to CASSGQGAGTDTQYF.

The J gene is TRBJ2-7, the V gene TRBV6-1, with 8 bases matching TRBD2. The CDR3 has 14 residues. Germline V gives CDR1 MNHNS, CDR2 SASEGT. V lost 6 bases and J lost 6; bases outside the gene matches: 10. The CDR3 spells CASSPGGAYGEQYF. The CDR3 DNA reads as TGTGCCAGCAGCCCGGGGGGGGCTTACGGCGAGCAGTACTTC.

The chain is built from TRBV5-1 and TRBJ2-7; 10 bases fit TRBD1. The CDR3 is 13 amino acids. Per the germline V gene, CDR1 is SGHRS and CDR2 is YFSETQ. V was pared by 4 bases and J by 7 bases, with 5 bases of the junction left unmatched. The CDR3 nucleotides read TGCGCCAGCAGCAGACAGGGGGCGGGAGAGCAGTACTTC. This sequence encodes CASSRQGAGEQYF. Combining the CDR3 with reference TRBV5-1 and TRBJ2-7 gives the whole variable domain KAGVTQTPRYLIKTRGQQVTLSCSPISGHRSVSWYQQTPGQGLQFLFEYFSETQRNKGNFPGRFSGRQFSNSRSEMNVSTLELGDSALYLCASSRQGAGEQYFGPGTRLTVT.

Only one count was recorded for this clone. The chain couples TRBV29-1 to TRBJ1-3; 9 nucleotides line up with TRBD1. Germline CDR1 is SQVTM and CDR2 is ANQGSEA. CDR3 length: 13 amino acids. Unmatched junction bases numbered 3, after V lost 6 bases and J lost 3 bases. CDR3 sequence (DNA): TGCAGCGTGACAGGGGGGAATGGAAACACCATATATTTT. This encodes CSVTGGNGNTIYF.

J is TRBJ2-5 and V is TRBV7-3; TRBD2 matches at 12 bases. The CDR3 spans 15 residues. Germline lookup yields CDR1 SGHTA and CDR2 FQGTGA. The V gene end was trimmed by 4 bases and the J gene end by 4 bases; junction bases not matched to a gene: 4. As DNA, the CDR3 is TGTGCCAGCAGCTCGGCGGGACTAGCGGGAGAGACCCAGTACTTC. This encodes CASSSAGLAGETQYF.

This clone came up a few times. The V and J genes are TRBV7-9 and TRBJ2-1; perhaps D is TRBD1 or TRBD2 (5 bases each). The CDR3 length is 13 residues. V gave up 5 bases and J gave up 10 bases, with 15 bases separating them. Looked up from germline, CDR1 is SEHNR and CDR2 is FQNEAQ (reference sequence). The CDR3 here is CASSEGPLREQFF. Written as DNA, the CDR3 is TGTGCCAGCAGCGAGGGACCGCTTAGGGAGCAGTTCTTC.

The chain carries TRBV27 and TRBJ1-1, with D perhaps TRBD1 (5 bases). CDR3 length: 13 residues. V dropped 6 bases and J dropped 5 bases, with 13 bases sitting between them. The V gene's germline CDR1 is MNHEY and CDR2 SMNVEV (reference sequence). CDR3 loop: CASRGRERTEAFF. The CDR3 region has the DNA TGTGCCAGCAGGGGACGGGAAAGAACTGAAGCTTTCTTT.

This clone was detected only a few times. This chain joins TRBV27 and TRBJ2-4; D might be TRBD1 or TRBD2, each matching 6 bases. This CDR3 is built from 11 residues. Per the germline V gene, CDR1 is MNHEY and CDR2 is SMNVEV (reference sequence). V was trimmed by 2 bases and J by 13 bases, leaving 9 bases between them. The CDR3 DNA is TGTGCCAGCAGTTTAGCGGGACAACAGTACTTC. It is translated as CASSLAGQQYF.

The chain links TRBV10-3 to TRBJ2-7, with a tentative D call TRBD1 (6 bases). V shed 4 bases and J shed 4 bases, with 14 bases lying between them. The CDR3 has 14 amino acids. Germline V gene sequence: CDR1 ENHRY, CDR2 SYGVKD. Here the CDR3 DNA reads TGTGCCATCAGTGTTGTGGGGACAAATTACGAGCAGTACTTC. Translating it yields CAISVVGTNYEQYF.

CDR3 DNA: TGCGCCAGCAGCTTAACAGGACAGGGAAATCAGCCCCAGCATTTT. Its translation: CASSLTGQGNQPQHF. This chain joins TRBV5-1 and TRBJ1-5, with TRBD1 matching 8 bases. From germline, CDR1 is SGHRS and CDR2 YFSETQ. This CDR3 is built from 15 residues. The trim removed 2 bases at V and 4 bases at J, leaving 5 bases unmatched.

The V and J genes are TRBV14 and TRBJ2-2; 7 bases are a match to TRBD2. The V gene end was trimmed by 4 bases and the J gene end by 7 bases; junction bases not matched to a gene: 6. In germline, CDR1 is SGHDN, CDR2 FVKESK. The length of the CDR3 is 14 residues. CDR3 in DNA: TGTGCCAGCAGCCTTAGACTAGCTGGCGGGGAGCTGTTTTTT. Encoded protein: CASSLRLAGGELFF.

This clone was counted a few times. The DNA for the CDR3 is TGTGCCAGCAGGCCATATGCAACTAATGAAAAACTGTTTTTT. This codes for CASRPYATNEKLFF. V and J are TRBV2 and TRBJ1-4; D ambiguous. Germline V gene sequence: CDR1 SNHLY, CDR2 FYNNEI. Deletions cut 6 bases from V and 0 bases from J, with 8 bases between. CDR3 length: 14 amino acids.

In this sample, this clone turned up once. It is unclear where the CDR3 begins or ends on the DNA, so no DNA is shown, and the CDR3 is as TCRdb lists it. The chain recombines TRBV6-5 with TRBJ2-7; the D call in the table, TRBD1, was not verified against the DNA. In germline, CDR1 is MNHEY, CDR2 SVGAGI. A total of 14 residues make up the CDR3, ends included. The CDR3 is CASSTSDRGSEQYF.

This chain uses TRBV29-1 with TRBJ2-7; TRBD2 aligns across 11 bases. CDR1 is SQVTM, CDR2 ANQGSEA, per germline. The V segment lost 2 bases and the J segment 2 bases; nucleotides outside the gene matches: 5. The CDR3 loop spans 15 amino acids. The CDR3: CSVEPTSGRPYEQYF. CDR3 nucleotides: TGCAGCGTTGAACCTACTAGCGGGAGACCCTACGAGCAGTACTTC.

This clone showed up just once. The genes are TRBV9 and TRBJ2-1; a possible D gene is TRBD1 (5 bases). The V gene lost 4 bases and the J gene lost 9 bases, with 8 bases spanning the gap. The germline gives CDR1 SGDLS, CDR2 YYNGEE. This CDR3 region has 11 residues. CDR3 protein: CASSTQGEQFF. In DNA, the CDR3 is TGTGCCAGCAGCACCCAGGGTGAGCAGTTCTTC.

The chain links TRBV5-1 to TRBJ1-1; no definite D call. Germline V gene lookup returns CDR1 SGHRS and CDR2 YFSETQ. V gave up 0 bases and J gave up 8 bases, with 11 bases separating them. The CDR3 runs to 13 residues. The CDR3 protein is CASSLEAAPEAFF. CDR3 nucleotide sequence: TGCGCCAGCAGCTTGGAGGCAGCACCCGAAGCTTTCTTT.

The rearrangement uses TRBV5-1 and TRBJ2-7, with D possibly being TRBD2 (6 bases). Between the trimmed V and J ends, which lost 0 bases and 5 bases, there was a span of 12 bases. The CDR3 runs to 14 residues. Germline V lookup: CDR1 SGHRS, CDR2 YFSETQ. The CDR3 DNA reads TGCGCCAGCAGCTTGGCCGCAGGCGGGGACGAGCAGTACTTC. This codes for CASSLAAGGDEQYF. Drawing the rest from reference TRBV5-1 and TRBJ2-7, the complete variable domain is KAGVTQTPRYLIKTRGQQVTLSCSPISGHRSVSWYQQTPGQGLQFLFEYFSETQRNKGNFPGRFSGRQFSNSRSEMNVSTLELGDSALYLCASSLAAGGDEQYFGPGTRLTVT.

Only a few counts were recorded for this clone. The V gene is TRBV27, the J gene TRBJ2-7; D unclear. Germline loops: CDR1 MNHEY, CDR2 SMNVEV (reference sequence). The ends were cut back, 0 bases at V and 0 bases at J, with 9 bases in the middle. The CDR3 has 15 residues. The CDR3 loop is CASSLSRIGSYEQYF. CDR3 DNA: TGTGCCAGCAGTTTATCTCGGATTGGCTCCTACGAGCAGTACTTC.

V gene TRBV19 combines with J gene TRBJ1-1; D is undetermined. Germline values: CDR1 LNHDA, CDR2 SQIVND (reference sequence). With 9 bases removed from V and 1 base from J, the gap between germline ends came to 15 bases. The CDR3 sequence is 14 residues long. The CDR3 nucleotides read TGTGCCAGCAACCACGGCTATGGGAACACTGAAGCTTTCTTT. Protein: CASNHGYGNTEAFF.

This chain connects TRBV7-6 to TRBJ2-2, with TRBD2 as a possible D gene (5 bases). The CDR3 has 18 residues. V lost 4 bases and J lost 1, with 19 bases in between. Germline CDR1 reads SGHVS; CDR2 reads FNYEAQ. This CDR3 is CASSSDSWPFENTGELFF. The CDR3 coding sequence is TGTGCCAGCAGCTCGGACTCGTGGCCATTTGAGAACACCGGGGAGCTGTTTTTT.

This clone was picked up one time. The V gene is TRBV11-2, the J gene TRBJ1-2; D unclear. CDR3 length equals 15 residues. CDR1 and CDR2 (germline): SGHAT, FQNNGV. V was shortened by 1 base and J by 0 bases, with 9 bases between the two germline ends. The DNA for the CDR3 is TGTGCCAGCAGCTTAGGGGAGTTAGCTAACTATGGCTACACCTTC. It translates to CASSLGELANYGYTF.

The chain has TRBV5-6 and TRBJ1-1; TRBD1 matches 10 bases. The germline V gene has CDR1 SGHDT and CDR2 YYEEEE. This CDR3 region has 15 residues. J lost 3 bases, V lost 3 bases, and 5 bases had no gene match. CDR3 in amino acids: CASSSRQGAHTEAFF. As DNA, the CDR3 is TGTGCCAGCAGCTCCAGACAGGGGGCGCACACTGAAGCTTTCTTT.

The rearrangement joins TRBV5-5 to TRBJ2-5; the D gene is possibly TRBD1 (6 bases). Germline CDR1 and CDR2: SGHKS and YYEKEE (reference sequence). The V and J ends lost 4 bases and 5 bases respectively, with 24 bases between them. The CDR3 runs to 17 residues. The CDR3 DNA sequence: TGTGCCAGCAGCCGTCCCTTAATGGGGGCCGATTGGGAGACCCAGTACTTC. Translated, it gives CASSRPLMGADWETQYF.